One and the same sample provided the 19 T cell receptor beta chains below, sequenced in a study of radiotherapy plus CTLA-4 blockade in lung cancer. Clones were read by immunoSEQ multiplex PCR, and TCRdb kept only the in-frame ones, dropping some. Counted here are around 53,000 clones, less than 90% occurring once; the ten biggest clones make up under 20%. The source material was peripheral blood, sampled from a patient treated with radiotherapy plus ipilimumab. The receptor source for this set is a human donor with non-small cell lung cancer that progressed on radiotherapy plus ipilimumab. Some clones in this sample may be carry-over from other donors' samples.

The CDR3 nucleotides read TGTGCCAGCAGTTACTTATTTACAGGGGTGGGTGAGCAGTACTTC. This gives the protein CASSYLFTGVGEQYF. The rearrangement uses TRBV6-5 and TRBJ2-7, with 7 bases lining up with TRBD1. There are 15 residues in the CDR3. Per germline, CDR1 MNHEY and CDR2 SVGAGI. The V and J ends lost 1 base and 7 bases, in that order; junction bases with no gene match: 10.

This chain connects TRBV18 to TRBJ1-1; 8 bases agree with TRBD1. The V and J ends lost 4 bases and 0 bases, in that order; junction bases with no gene match: 1. The CDR3 is 14 residues long. Germline V gene sequence: CDR1 KGHSH, CDR2 LQKENI. The CDR3: CASSRQGMNTEAFF. As DNA, the CDR3 is TGTGCCAGCTCACGACAGGGGATGAACACTGAAGCTTTCTTT.

As DNA, the CDR3 is TGTGCCAGCAGCAGGGGGACTAGCGGGGGGACGAACACCGGGGAGCTGTTTTTT. Translated, it gives CASSRGTSGGTNTGELFF. The rearrangement links TRBV7-8 to TRBJ2-2; 15 bases are shared with TRBD2. The germline V gene has CDR1 SGHVS and CDR2 FQNEAQ. J lost 0 bases, V lost 5 bases, and 4 bases had no gene match. This CDR3 region has 18 residues.

The chain couples TRBV5-1 to TRBJ2-1; TRBD2 aligns across 11 bases. The CDR3 is 14 amino acids. V lost 4 bases to trimming and J lost 8 bases; unmatched junction nucleotides: 5. The germline V gene has CDR1 SGHRS and CDR2 YFSETQ. CDR3 sequence reads: CASSPLAGGDEQFF. As DNA, the CDR3 is TGCGCCAGCAGCCCGCTAGCGGGAGGCGATGAGCAGTTCTTC.

This chain links TRBV7-2 with TRBJ2-1; maybe TRBD1 (6 bases). CDR1 and CDR2 from the germline V gene are SGHTA and FQGNSA. The CDR3 runs 13 residues. V was pared by 9 bases and J by 7 bases, with 16 bases between. CDR3 sequence: CASCVSRGNEQFF. CDR3 coding DNA: TGTGCCAGTTGCGTCTCCAGGGGTAATGAGCAGTTCTTC. Combining the CDR3 with reference TRBV7-2 and TRBJ2-1 gives the whole variable domain GAGVSQSPSNKVTEKGKDVELRCDPISGHTALYWYRQSLGQGLEFLIYFQGNSAPDKSGLPSDRFSAERTGGSVSTLTIQRTQQEDSAVYLCASCVSRGNEQFFGPGTRLTVL.

This clone has a single count. The chain is built from TRBV5-1 and TRBJ2-7; 8 positions agree with TRBD1. With 0 bases clipped from V and 6 bases from J, the junction kept 5 bases outside the gene matches. CDR3 size: 14 residues. The germline gives CDR1 SGHRS, CDR2 YFSETQ. CDR3 loop: CASSLEWTGSEQYF. For the CDR3, the DNA is TGCGCCAGCAGCTTGGAATGGACAGGGTCCGAGCAGTACTTC.

Only one count was recorded for this clone. The gene calls are TRBV28 and TRBJ1-3; tentative D call: TRBD1 (6 bases). The CDR3 runs to 12 residues. V lost 10 bases to trimming and J lost 1 base, with 8 bases between them. CDR1 and CDR2 from the germline V gene are MDHEN and SYDVKM. CDR3 protein: CAIGQSGNTIYF. CDR3 coding DNA: TGTGCCATCGGACAGTCTGGAAACACCATATATTTT.

This sequence joins TRBV18 and TRBJ1-3; D is ambiguous. V was pared by 1 base and J by 4 bases, with 17 bases between. Germline CDR1 KGHSH, CDR2 LQKENI. The CDR3 totals 17 residues. In DNA, the CDR3 is TGTGCCAGCTCACCACTTTCGATGCGGGGAACAGGAAACACCATATATTTT. Translation: CASSPLSMRGTGNTIYF.

V is TRBV6-1 and J is TRBJ1-2; a weak D match, TRBD1 (6 bases). V was clipped by 10 bases and J by 4 bases, with 22 bases between them. Germline V gives CDR1 MNHNS, CDR2 SASEGT. This CDR3 is 15 amino acids long. CDR3 sequence (DNA): TGTGCCACCAGACTTCACAGGGACCGCATCTATGGCTACACCTTC. It is translated as CATRLHRDRIYGYTF.

The gene calls are TRBV9 and TRBJ1-1; tentatively, D is TRBD1 (5 bases). CDR1 is SGDLS, CDR2 YYNGEE, per germline. With 5 bases removed from V and 0 bases from J, the gap between germline ends came to 17 bases. The CDR3 loop spans 16 amino acids. The CDR3 loop reads CASSGGWEEVNTEAFF. Here the CDR3 DNA reads TGTGCCAGCAGTGGGGGGTGGGAAGAAGTGAACACTGAAGCTTTCTTT.

V gene TRBV4-1 combines with J gene TRBJ2-7, with D hard to call. Germline V gives CDR1 MGHRA, CDR2 YSYEKL. The CDR3 is 14 residues long. The V and J ends lost 1 base and 3 bases respectively, with 10 bases between them. DNA of the CDR3: TGCGCCAGCAGCCAAGGCAGCGAGTACTACGAGCAGTACTTC. Translating gives CASSQGSEYYEQYF.

This chain joins TRBV10-3 and TRBJ2-1; 7 nucleotides align to TRBD2. The CDR3 contains 15 residues. The junction had 5 bases not matched to a gene; V was cut back by 5 bases and J by 1 base. The germline CDR1 and CDR2 sequences are ENHRY and SYGVKD. The CDR3 DNA sequence: TGTGCCATCAGTCCAGCGGGGCGATCCTACAATGAGCAGTTCTTC. Its translation: CAISPAGRSYNEQFF.

The rearrangement joins TRBV6-5 to TRBJ2-7, with D tentatively TRBD2 (6 bases). Germline CDR1 MNHEY, CDR2 SVGAGI. The CDR3 runs 15 residues. Trimming removed 5 bases at V and 2 bases at J, with 16 bases between. DNA of the CDR3: TGTGCCAGCAGTCGAAAGATGGGACTTCCCTACGAGCAGTACTTC. Translated: CASSRKMGLPYEQYF.

The J gene is TRBJ2-1, the V gene TRBV4-3, with TRBD2 identical over 9 bases. CDR3 length: 14 residues. Germline V gene sequence: CDR1 LGHNA, CDR2 YSLEER. Trimming at V came to 6 bases and at J to 5 bases, leaving 5 bases not matched to a gene. CDR3 loop: CASSSGLANNEQFF. CDR3 nucleotides: TGCGCCAGCAGTTCCGGACTAGCGAACAATGAGCAGTTCTTC.

The chain employs TRBV7-9 and TRBJ2-3, with 10 bases identical to TRBD2. This CDR3 region has 17 residues. Germline V CDR1 and CDR2: SEHNR, FQNEAQ (reference sequence). V was clipped by 2 bases and J by 0 bases; unmatched bases: 5. CDR3 DNA sequence: TGTGCCAGCAGCTTATGGGGGACTAGCGAGAGCACAGATACGCAGTATTTT. This encodes CASSLWGTSESTDTQYF.

The V and J genes are TRBV14 and TRBJ2-3; tentatively, D is TRBD2 (5 bases). CDR3 size: 14 residues. Trimming removed 4 bases from V and 6 bases from J, with 14 bases in between. Germline loops: CDR1 SGHDN, CDR2 FVKESK. CDR3 in DNA: TGTGCCAGCAGCCCCTATCCGAGGGAGGATACGCAGTATTTT. It is translated as CASSPYPREDTQYF.

The J gene is TRBJ1-2, the V gene TRBV7-3; TRBD1 might be the D (6 bases). The CDR3 is 13 residues long. Germline V gene lookup returns CDR1 SGHTA and CDR2 FQGTGA. Trimming removed 5 bases from V and 5 bases from J, with 12 bases in between. CDR3 bases: TGTGCCAGCAGCGCCGGCAGGGGTTATGGCTACACCTTC. Amino acids: CASSAGRGYGYTF.

The genes are TRBV2 and TRBJ2-6, with D possibly TRBD2 on 8 matching bases. Germline V lookup: CDR1 SNHLY, CDR2 FYNNEI. The CDR3 has 15 residues. The ends were cut back, 5 bases at V and 5 bases at J, with 13 bases in the middle. The CDR3 protein is CASSRGGQRANVLTF. CDR3 sequence (DNA): TGTGCCAGCAGTCGGGGGGGACAGAGGGCCAACGTCCTGACTTTC.

The chain joins TRBV5-1 to TRBJ2-1, with TRBD1 identical over 7 bases. The CDR3 is 16 residues long. V lost 4 bases to trimming and J lost 0 bases; unmatched junction nucleotides: 7. Germline CDR1 SGHRS, CDR2 YFSETQ. The CDR3 DNA follows: TGCGCCAGCAGCCTAGGACAGGCGAGCTCCTACAATGAGCAGTTCTTC. Protein product: CASSLGQASSYNEQFF. Supplemented by reference TRBV5-1 and TRBJ2-1, the full variable domain reads KAGVTQTPRYLIKTRGQQVTLSCSPISGHRSVSWYQQTPGQGLQFLFEYFSETQRNKGNFPGRFSGRQFSNSRSEMNVSTLELGDSALYLCASSLGQASSYNEQFFGPGTRLTVL.